The rows below give T cell receptor beta chains drawn from one sample of a study of CD8 T cells in ankylosing spondylitis. TCRdb processed the 5' RACE reads anew with MiXCR; each CDR3 protein has one entry. Of some 130,000 distinct CDR3 sequences in the sample, about 7% were seen once. The sequencing input was blood, either unsorted or a sorted T cell fraction (not recorded which). The receptors originated from a female donor with ankylosing spondylitis or in good health (not recorded which). The CDR3 runs from the conserved cysteine through the conserved F or W. D genes are given only for firm matches. The size field is filled for only some rows; it gives once, few, many or a size class.

j_gene: TRBJ2-7; v_gene: TRBV5-1; d_gene: -; abundance: many; CDR3nt: TGCGCCAGCAGCTTGGGTCCGGTTCCCTACGAGCAGTACTTC; CDR3aa: CASSLGPVPYEQYF
j_gene: TRBJ2-5; v_gene: TRBV7-8; d_gene: -; abundance: many; CDR3nt: TGTGCCAGCAGCCCGGACTTCTCTAGGACGGAGACCCAGTACTTC; CDR3aa: CASSPDFSRTETQYF
j_gene: TRBJ1-2; v_gene: TRBV29-1; d_gene: -; abundance: many; CDR3nt: TGCAGCGTCCTGGGGGCTAACTATGGCTACACCTTC; CDR3aa: CSVLGANYGYTF
j_gene: TRBJ1-2; v_gene: TRBV6-1; d_gene: TRBD1; abundance: -; CDR3nt: TGTGCCAGCAGTGAAGTTGGGACAGCGTCTACCTATGGCTACACCTTC; CDR3aa: CASSEVGTASTYGYTF
j_gene: TRBJ1-2; v_gene: TRBV6-1; d_gene: TRBD1; abundance: many; CDR3nt: TGTGCCAGTCTACAGGGGGCTGCCTATGGCTACACCTTC; CDR3aa: CASLQGAAYGYTF
j_gene: TRBJ1-2; v_gene: TRBV15; d_gene: TRBD1; abundance: many; CDR3nt: TGTGCCACCAGCCCCGGGACAGGGATTCGCTATGGCTACACCTTC; CDR3aa: CATSPGTGIRYGYTF
j_gene: TRBJ1-1; v_gene: TRBV4-1; d_gene: -; abundance: many; CDR3nt: TGCGCCAGCAGCCACAGGGAGGGAGACTTGAACACTGAAGCTTTCTTT; CDR3aa: CASSHREGDLNTEAFF
j_gene: TRBJ1-1; v_gene: TRBV5-1; d_gene: TRBD1; abundance: many; CDR3nt: TGCGCCAGCAGGCCGACCCTCAGGGGGCAGTACACTGAAGCTTTCTTT; CDR3aa: CASRPTLRGQYTEAFF
j_gene: TRBJ2-7; v_gene: TRBV5-3; d_gene: TRBD1; abundance: -; CDR3nt: TGTGCCAGAAGCTCGACAGGGGGCCCTTACGAGCAGTACTTC; CDR3aa: CARSSTGGPYEQYF
j_gene: TRBJ2-5; v_gene: TRBV10-3; d_gene: TRBD2; abundance: many; CDR3nt: TGTGCCATCAGTCTTAGCGGGCAAGAGACCCAGTACTTC; CDR3aa: CAISLSGQETQYF
j_gene: TRBJ1-4; v_gene: TRBV15; d_gene: -; abundance: -; CDR3nt: TGTGGAGTCAGGCAGGACACTAATGAAAAACTGTTTTTT; CDR3aa: CGVRQDTNEKLFF
j_gene: TRBJ1-3; v_gene: TRBV9; d_gene: -; abundance: few; CDR3nt: TGTGCCAGCAGTGCCTTGCGGGACCCTGGAAACACCATATATTTT; CDR3aa: CASSALRDPGNTIYF
j_gene: TRBJ2-5; v_gene: TRBV7-6; d_gene: TRBD2; abundance: -; CDR3nt: TGTGCCAGCAGCTTCGGGGGGGCGGTGGAGACCCAGTACTTC; CDR3aa: CASSFGGAVETQYF
j_gene: TRBJ1-3; v_gene: TRBV10-3; d_gene: -; abundance: few; CDR3nt: TGTGCCATCAGGTCAGGTACTGGAAACACCATATATTTT; CDR3aa: CAIRSGTGNTIYF
j_gene: TRBJ2-1; v_gene: TRBV7-9; d_gene: TRBD1; abundance: few; CDR3nt: TGTGCCAGCAGCTTACGTGAGCGACAGGGGGCCGATGAGCAGTTCTTC; CDR3aa: CASSLRERQGADEQFF
j_gene: TRBJ1-2; v_gene: TRBV6-5; d_gene: -; abundance: many; CDR3nt: TGTGCCAGCAGCTTACTTCGGGGTGGAGGAGGGGGCTACACCTTC; CDR3aa: CASSLLRGGGGGYTF
j_gene: TRBJ2-7; v_gene: TRBV4-1; d_gene: -; abundance: -; CDR3nt: TGCGCCAGCAGCGCAAGGACGGACCCCTACGAGCAGTACTTC; CDR3aa: CASSARTDPYEQYF
j_gene: TRBJ2-1; v_gene: TRBV11-2; d_gene: -; abundance: many; CDR3nt: TGTGCCAGCAGCCTGGTGGGGGCAGGCTACAATGAGCAGTTCTTC; CDR3aa: CASSLVGAGYNEQFF
j_gene: TRBJ2-5; v_gene: TRBV7-7; d_gene: -; abundance: many; CDR3nt: TGTGCTAGCAGCTTTACGGGAGAGACCCAGTACTTC; CDR3aa: CASSFTGETQYF
j_gene: TRBJ1-5; v_gene: TRBV28; d_gene: -; abundance: many; CDR3nt: TGTGCCAGCAGCCAAGGGACGGTCAATCAGCCCCAGCATTTT; CDR3aa: CASSQGTVNQPQHF
j_gene: TRBJ2-1; v_gene: TRBV10-3; d_gene: -; abundance: many; CDR3nt: TGTGCCATCTATGACGGAGGGGAGGAAGAGCAGTTCTTC; CDR3aa: CAIYDGGEEEQFF
j_gene: TRBJ2-7; v_gene: TRBV29-1; d_gene: TRBD2; abundance: -; CDR3nt: TGCAGCGTTGAAGATCCTAAGGGAGGGGCCTACGAGCAGTACTTC; CDR3aa: CSVEDPKGGAYEQYF
j_gene: TRBJ2-1; v_gene: TRBV5-1; d_gene: TRBD1; abundance: many; CDR3nt: TGCGCCAGCAGTTTATCCGGGACAGGGGGCCGCAATGAGCAGTTCTTC; CDR3aa: CASSLSGTGGRNEQFF
j_gene: TRBJ2-2; v_gene: TRBV24-1; d_gene: -; abundance: once; CDR3nt: TGTGCCACTAGGGTAAAGGACACCGGGGAGCTGTTTTTT; CDR3aa: CATRVKDTGELFF
j_gene: TRBJ2-3; v_gene: TRBV6-5; d_gene: -; abundance: -; CDR3nt: TGTGCCAGCAGTTACCCTTCAGCGAGGCCCCCAAATACGCAGTATTTT; CDR3aa: CASSYPSARPPNTQYF
j_gene: TRBJ1-2; v_gene: TRBV2; d_gene: -; abundance: few; CDR3nt: TGTGCCAGCAGGCCAGCAGTAGCTAACTATGGCTACACCTTC; CDR3aa: CASRPAVANYGYTF
j_gene: TRBJ2-3; v_gene: TRBV5-1; d_gene: -; abundance: many; CDR3nt: TGCGCCAGCAGACCTCTGGGGAGCACAGATACGCAGTATTTT; CDR3aa: CASRPLGSTDTQYF
j_gene: TRBJ2-5; v_gene: TRBV4-2; d_gene: -; abundance: many; CDR3nt: TGTGCCAGCAGCCCGGGACGCAATGAAGGGACCCAGTACTTC; CDR3aa: CASSPGRNEGTQYF
j_gene: TRBJ2-7; v_gene: TRBV16; d_gene: -; abundance: many; CDR3nt: TGTGCCAGCAGCCAATACCAGGGGCTGGGCGAGCAGTACTTC; CDR3aa: CASSQYQGLGEQYF
j_gene: TRBJ2-7; v_gene: TRBV5-1; d_gene: TRBD1; abundance: many; CDR3nt: TGCGCCAGCAGATCAGGACAGGGGGGTACTTACGAGCAGTACTTC; CDR3aa: CASRSGQGGTYEQYF
j_gene: TRBJ1-1; v_gene: TRBV5-1; d_gene: -; abundance: many; CDR3nt: TGCGCCAGCAGCTTGGGCGGGGCGGGCACTGAAGCTTTCTTT; CDR3aa: CASSLGGAGTEAFF
j_gene: TRBJ2-7; v_gene: TRBV5-1; d_gene: TRBD1; abundance: many; CDR3nt: TGCGCCAGCAGCGTAACAGGGGGTAACTACGAGCAGTACTTC; CDR3aa: CASSVTGGNYEQYF
j_gene: TRBJ1-2; v_gene: TRBV29-1; d_gene: -; abundance: many; CDR3nt: TGCAGCGCCACACAGCTTATTAACTATGGCTACACCTTC; CDR3aa: CSATQLINYGYTF
j_gene: TRBJ2-2; v_gene: TRBV4-1; d_gene: TRBD1; abundance: many; CDR3nt: TGCGCCAGCAGCCAAGGTGACAGGGGGCTGTACACCGGGGAGCTGTTTTTT; CDR3aa: CASSQGDRGLYTGELFF
j_gene: TRBJ1-5; v_gene: TRBV12-3/TRBV12-4; d_gene: -; abundance: many; CDR3nt: TGTGCCAGCAGTTTGTCGGCAGGCTATAATCAGCCCCAGCATTTT; CDR3aa: CASSLSAGYNQPQHF
j_gene: TRBJ2-2; v_gene: TRBV9; d_gene: TRBD1; abundance: many; CDR3nt: TGTGCCAGCAGCCCTACCGGGACAGGTCTCGCCGGGGAGCTGTTTTTT; CDR3aa: CASSPTGTGLAGELFF
j_gene: TRBJ1-1; v_gene: TRBV28; d_gene: -; abundance: many; CDR3nt: TGTGCCAGCAGGATCAGAGTAAACACTGAAGCTTTCTTT; CDR3aa: CASRIRVNTEAFF
j_gene: TRBJ2-3; v_gene: TRBV2; d_gene: TRBD2; abundance: -; CDR3nt: TGTGCCAGCAGTTTTTGGCCCGGCGGGGGGGCCACAGATACGCAGTATTTT; CDR3aa: CASSFWPGGGATDTQYF
j_gene: TRBJ1-2; v_gene: TRBV4-1; d_gene: TRBD1; abundance: many; CDR3nt: TGCGCCAGCAGCCAAGCAGGGGGCAGGAACTATGGCTACACCTTC; CDR3aa: CASSQAGGRNYGYTF
j_gene: TRBJ1-1; v_gene: TRBV4-3; d_gene: -; abundance: -; CDR3nt: TGCGTTGATACCACTGAAGCTTTCTTT; CDR3aa: CVDTTEAFF
j_gene: TRBJ1-5; v_gene: TRBV6-1; d_gene: -; abundance: many; CDR3nt: TGTGCCACCGGGCCGACTTGGGGCTCACCATCTCAGCCCCAGCATTTT; CDR3aa: CATGPTWGSPSQPQHF
j_gene: TRBJ1-3; v_gene: TRBV5-1; d_gene: -; abundance: many; CDR3nt: TGCGCCAGCAGCTTGGACCGTTACTCTGGAAACACCATATATTTT; CDR3aa: CASSLDRYSGNTIYF